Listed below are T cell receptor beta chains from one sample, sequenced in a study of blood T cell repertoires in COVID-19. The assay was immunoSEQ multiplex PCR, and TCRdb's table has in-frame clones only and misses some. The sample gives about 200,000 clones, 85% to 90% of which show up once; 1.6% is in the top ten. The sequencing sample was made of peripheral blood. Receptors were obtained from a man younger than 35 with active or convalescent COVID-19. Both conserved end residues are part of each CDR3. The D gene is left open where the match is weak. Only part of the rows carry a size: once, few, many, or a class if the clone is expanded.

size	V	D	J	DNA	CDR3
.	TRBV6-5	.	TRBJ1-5	TGTGCCAGCACCGACACTTTTCCACCCAATCAGCCCCAGCATTTT	CASTDTFPPNQPQHF
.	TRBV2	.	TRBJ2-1	TGTGCCAGCAGTGATATGGACAGATACAATGAGCAGTTCTTC	CASSDMDRYNEQFF
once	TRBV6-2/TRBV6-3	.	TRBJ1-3	TGTGCCAGCAGCACCTTCAACAGGGCCTCTGGAAACACCATATATTTT	CASSTFNRASGNTIYF
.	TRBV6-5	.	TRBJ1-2	TGTGCCAGCACAGGCGGACTCTATGGCTACACCTTC	CASTGGLYGYTF
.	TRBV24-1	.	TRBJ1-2	TGTGCCACCAGTGATGCGATCGGGTACTATGGCTACACCTTC	CATSDAIGYYGYTF
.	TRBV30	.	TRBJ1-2	TGTGCCTGGAGTCTCATCCAGGGAGGCTACACCTTC	CAWSLIQGGYTF
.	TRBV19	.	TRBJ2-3	TGTGCCAGTAGTATTTTGAGGACTAGCACAGATACGCAGTATTTT	CASSILRTSTDTQYF
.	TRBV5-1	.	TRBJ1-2	TGCGCCAGCAGCTCCCCGACATCGAACTATGGCTACACCTTC	CASSSPTSNYGYTF
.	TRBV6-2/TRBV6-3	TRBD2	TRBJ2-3	TGTGCCAGCAGTTTGGGCAGACTAGCGGGAAGTTTATCAGATACGCAGTATTTT	CASSLGRLAGSLSDTQYF
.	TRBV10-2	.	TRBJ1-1	TGCGCCAGCAGTGAGGAGGAGAACACTGAAGCTTTCTTT	CASSEEENTEAFF
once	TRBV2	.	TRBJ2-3	TGTGCCAGCTCGAGGGCAGGCCGGACAGATACGCAGTATTTT	CASSRAGRTDTQYF
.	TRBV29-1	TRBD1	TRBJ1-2	TGCAGCGTGATTGGGACAGTCTCTGGCTACACCTTC	CSVIGTVSGYTF
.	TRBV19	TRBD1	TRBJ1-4	TGTGCCAGTAGTACGGACAGGGAAACTAATGAAAAACTGTTTTTT	CASSTDRETNEKLFF
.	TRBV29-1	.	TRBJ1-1	TGCAGCGTTGAGAGGTTCCAGGGGATGAACACTGAAGCTTTCTTT	CSVERFQGMNTEAFF
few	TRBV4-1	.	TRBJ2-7	TGCGCCAGCAGCCAGTTACAGGGTACCTACGAGCAGTACTTC	CASSQLQGTYEQYF
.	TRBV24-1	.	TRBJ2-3	TGTGCCACCAGTCTAGACACAGATACGCAGTATTTT	CATSLDTDTQYF
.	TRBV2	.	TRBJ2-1	TGTGCCAGCAGGGACGGGAGCTCCTACAATGAGCAGTTCTTC	CASRDGSSYNEQFF
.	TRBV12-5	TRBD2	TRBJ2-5	TGTGCTAGTGGCCCCATAGCGGGAGGGCCCTCCCAAGAGACCCAGTACTTC	CASGPIAGGPSQETQYF
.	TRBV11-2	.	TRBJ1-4	TGTACCAGCAGCCCTCGACAGCCCGCAACTAATGAAAAACTGTTTTTT	CTSSPRQPATNEKLFF
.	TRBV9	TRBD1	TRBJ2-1	TGTGCCAGCGGACAGGGAGGAACCTACAATGAGCAGTTCTTC	CASGQGGTYNEQFF
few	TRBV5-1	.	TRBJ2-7	TGCGCCAGCAGCTTGGACGTTGGCAGACTCCCCGAGCAGTACTTC	CASSLDVGRLPEQYF
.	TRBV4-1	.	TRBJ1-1	TGCGCCAGCAGCCCTGTACAGGGTAACACTGAAGCTTTCTTT	CASSPVQGNTEAFF
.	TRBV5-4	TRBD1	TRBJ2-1	TGTGCCAGCAGCAGTGGGACAGGGGTATCCTACAATGAGCAGTTCTTC	CASSSGTGVSYNEQFF
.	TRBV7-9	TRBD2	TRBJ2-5	TGTGCCAGCAGCCCCCTACGGACTAGCGCCCGAGAGGGAGAGACCCAGTACTTC	CASSPLRTSAREGETQYF
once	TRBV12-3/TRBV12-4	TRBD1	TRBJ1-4	TGTGCCAGCAGGGGGACAGCGGGTGAAAAACTGTTTTTT	CASRGTAGEKLFF
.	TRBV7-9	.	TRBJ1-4	TGTGCCAGCAGCTTACCAACTGGTGGTACTAATGAAAAACTGTTTTTT	CASSLPTGGTNEKLFF
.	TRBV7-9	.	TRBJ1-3	TGTGCCAGCAGCGGTGGGACTTTGGGAAACACCATATATTTT	CASSGGTLGNTIYF
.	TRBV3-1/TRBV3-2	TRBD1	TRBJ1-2	TGTGCCAGCAGCCAATTTGTACAGGGGGCTTCTAACTATGGCTACACCTTC	CASSQFVQGASNYGYTF
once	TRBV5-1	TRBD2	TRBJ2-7	TGCGCCAGCAGCTTAGCGGGAGGGCCTTTCGAGCAGTACTTC	CASSLAGGPFEQYF
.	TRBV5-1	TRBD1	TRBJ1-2	TGCGCCAGCAGCTTGGTTGGGACAGACAACTATGGCTACACCTTC	CASSLVGTDNYGYTF
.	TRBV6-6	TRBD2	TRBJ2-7	TGTGCCAGCAGGACGGAACTAGCGGGGTCCTACGAGCAGTACTTC	CASRTELAGSYEQYF
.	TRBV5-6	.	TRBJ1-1	TGTGCCAGCAGACCGGGACTAAATTCTGAAGCTTTCTTT	CASRPGLNSEAFF
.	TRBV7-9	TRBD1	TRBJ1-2	TGTGCCAGCAGCTTGGGACAGGACAGGGAGTATGGCTACACCTTC	CASSLGQDREYGYTF
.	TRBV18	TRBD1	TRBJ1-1	TGTGCCAGCTCACCCCTAGGGACAGGGAGTGTGGTTACTGAAGCTTTCTTT	CASSPLGTGSVVTEAFF
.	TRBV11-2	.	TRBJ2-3	TGTGCCAGCAGCTTTAGGGGGAAGGATACGCAGTATTTT	CASSFRGKDTQYF
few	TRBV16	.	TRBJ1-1	TGTGCCAGCAGCCAAAGGGGCGGGAACACTGAAGCTTTCTTT	CASSQRGGNTEAFF
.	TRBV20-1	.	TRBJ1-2	TGCAGTGCTAGTGTTTTAAACTATGGCTACACCTTC	CSASVLNYGYTF
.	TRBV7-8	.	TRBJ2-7	TGTGCCAGCAGTTGGGACAACTCCTACGAGCAGTACTTC	CASSWDNSYEQYF
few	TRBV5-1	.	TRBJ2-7	TGCGCCAGCAGCTTGGGACAGGAGAACGAGCAGTACTTC	CASSLGQENEQYF
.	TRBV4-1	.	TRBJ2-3	TGCGCCAGCAGCCAGACAGTCACAGATACGCAGTATTTT	CASSQTVTDTQYF
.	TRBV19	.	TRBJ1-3	TGTGCCAGTAGTTTGGCGGGGAAAAACACCATATATTTT	CASSLAGKNTIYF
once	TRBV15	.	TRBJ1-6	TGTGCCACCAGCAGAGAAGGGGCCCAAACTAATTCACCCCTCCACTTT	CATSREGAQTNSPLHF
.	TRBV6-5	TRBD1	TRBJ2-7	TGTGCCAGCAGAGTGGGACAGGGTCCGTACGAGCAGTACTTC	CASRVGQGPYEQYF